The entry below gives a single T cell receptor (beta chain) sequence along with its context. Its matching antigen is unknown. The CDR3 contains 15 residues. J gave up 3 bases and V 5 bases, and 5 bases lay outside the gene matches. Germline loops: CDR1 SGHTA, CDR2 FQGNSA. This entry is derived from a study of T cell repertoires in cytomegalovirus infection. Each CDR3 protein gets one entry after TCRdb re-called the reads with MiXCR. The sample includes some 940,000 distinct CDR3 sequences, around 30% seen only once; the top ten take over 12%. Findings of the study overall: Predominance within the ex vivo response was attributable to HLA-C-restricted CMV-specific TCR beta clonotypes.

This clonotype was sampled from a human donor in good health (CMV status not recorded). Some clones in this sample may be carry-over from other donors' samples. The sample was cultured CD8+ T cells from PBMCs, taken from culture after CMV antigen stimulation. The V gene is TRBV7-2, the J gene TRBJ2-3, with 10 bases that match TRBD2. The DNA for the CDR3 is TGTGCCAGCAGCGCAAGGACTAGCGGTACAGATACGCAGTATTTT. Its translation: CASSARTSGTDTQYF.